A single sample is the source of the 14 T cell receptor beta chains below, sequenced in a study of blood T cell repertoires in COVID-19. Measured with immunoSEQ multiplex PCR; TCRdb has only the in-frame clones, and not every one. Among 180,000 or so clones, 80% to 90% were seen once, and the ten largest hold 7.5% to 9.5%. What was sequenced was peripheral blood. The receptors come from a man aged 35-49 years who had recovered from COVID-19.

This chain links TRBV30 with TRBJ1-1; TRBD1 aligns across 7 bases. CDR1 GTSNPN and CDR2 SVGIG come from the germline V gene (reference sequence). V lost 3 bases and J lost 7; bases outside the gene matches: 8. This CDR3 has 13 amino acids. In DNA form, the CDR3 reads TGTGCCTGGAGGGGCAGGGGGAGTTATGAAGCTTTCTTT. Translation gives CAWRGRGSYEAFF.

The CDR3 bases are TGTGCCAGCAGTGAAAGGGGGCGCCCCTACGAGCAGTACTTC. It is translated as CASSERGRPYEQYF. The J gene is TRBJ2-7, the V gene TRBV6-1; TRBD1 agrees at 7 bases. V shed 2 bases and J 2 bases; nucleotides not matched to a gene: 3. The CDR3 runs 14 residues. The germline V gene has CDR1 MNHNS and CDR2 SASEGT.

The chain carries TRBV18 and TRBJ1-5; D gene ambiguous. The V gene's germline CDR1 is KGHSH and CDR2 LQKENI. V was cut by 2 bases and J by 2 bases, with 10 bases left in between. This CDR3 has 15 residues. The CDR3 loop reads CASSPAVWGNQPQHF. CDR3 nucleotides: TGTGCCAGCTCACCAGCGGTCTGGGGCAATCAGCCCCAGCATTTT.

J is TRBJ2-1 and V is TRBV29-1; TRBD2 agrees at 10 bases. V dropped 7 bases and J dropped 8; count of bases not matched to a gene: 14. Germline assignment: CDR1 SQVTM and CDR2 ANQGSEA. The CDR3 spans 15 residues. CDR3 amino acids: CSGQGASGRGYEQFF. As DNA, the CDR3 is TGCAGCGGCCAGGGAGCTAGCGGGAGAGGCTATGAGCAGTTCTTC.

J is TRBJ1-5 and V is TRBV21-1; the listed D gene, TRBD1, was not tested against the DNA. TRBV21-1 is designated a pseudogene. The CDR3 is 16 residues long. CDR3 residues: CARPPGDNGSNQPQHF. CDR3 in DNA: TGTGCCAGACCGCCTGGGGACAACGGTAGCAATCAGCCCCAGCATTTT.

The V gene is TRBV28, the J gene TRBJ2-1; TRBD2 agrees at 12 bases. This CDR3 contains 15 residues. Trimming cost V 7 bases and J 2 bases; bases outside gene matches: 3. The V gene's germline CDR1 is MDHEN and CDR2 SYDVKM. CDR3 bases: TGTGCCAGCACCCGACTAGCGGGAGCCTACAATGAGCAGTTCTTC. It encodes CASTRLAGAYNEQFF. The whole variable domain, remainder taken from reference TRBV28 and TRBJ2-1, is DVKVTQSSRYLVKRTGEKVFLECVQDMDHENMFWYRQDPGLGLRLIYFSYDVKMKEKGDIPEGYSVSREKKERFSLILESASTNQTSMYLCASTRLAGAYNEQFFGPGTRLTVL.

The V gene is TRBV4-3, the J gene TRBJ1-5; unclear D gene. Germline CDR1 and CDR2: LGHNA and YSLEER. The CDR3 is 15 residues long. V was shortened by 2 bases and J by 6 bases, with 14 bases between the two germline ends. The CDR3 spells CASSQTVLQSQPQHF. The DNA of the CDR3 is TGCGCCAGCAGCCAAACAGTTCTACAAAGTCAGCCCCAGCATTTT.

J is TRBJ1-5 and V is TRBV6-5; 10 bases map to TRBD1. Germline assignment: CDR1 MNHEY and CDR2 SVGAGI. The CDR3 is 15 amino acids. V was clipped by 7 bases and J by 6 bases; unmatched bases: 9. CDR3 residues: CASILTGGLGQPQHF. In DNA, the CDR3 is TGTGCCAGCATTTTGACAGGGGGCTTGGGTCAGCCCCAGCATTTT.

The chain links TRBV3-1 (or the pseudogene TRBV3-2) to TRBJ2-3; D is perhaps TRBD1 (5 bases). There are 15 residues in the CDR3. V was trimmed by 4 bases and J by 0 bases, leaving 11 bases between them. CDR1 is LGHDT and CDR2 is YNNKEL in the germline V gene (reference sequence). As DNA, the CDR3 is TGTGCCAGCAGCCTAGTGGGGCAAAGCACAGATACGCAGTATTTT. Translation: CASSLVGQSTDTQYF.

V usage is TRBV11-2 and J usage is TRBJ2-7; 7 bases agree with TRBD1. The CDR3 is 13 residues long. Germline V lookup: CDR1 SGHAT, CDR2 FQNNGV. Trimming took 9 bases from V and 4 from J; bases not matched to a gene: 9. CDR3 nucleotide sequence: TGTGCCAGTCACCGGACAGGAGATTACGAGCAGTACTTC. This encodes CASHRTGDYEQYF.

This chain uses TRBV4-2 with TRBJ1-3, with D unclear. V was clipped by 0 bases and J by 2 bases, with 8 bases between them. CDR3 size: 15 residues. Germline V CDR1 and CDR2: LGHNA, YNFKEQ. The DNA for the CDR3 is TGTGCCAGCAGCCAAGAGAATCGGGCTGGAAACACCATATATTTT. It codes for CASSQENRAGNTIYF.

The chain has TRBV5-5 and TRBJ1-4, with 7 bases matching TRBD1. The CDR3 length is 15 residues. CDR1 and CDR2 from the germline V gene are SGHKS and YYEKEE (reference sequence). Losses at the gene ends were 5 bases for V and 3 bases for J; bases not matched to a gene: 7. For the CDR3, the DNA is TGTGCCAGCAGTCCGGGCACAGGGGCTAATGAAAAACTGTTTTTT. Its protein product is CASSPGTGANEKLFF.

The CDR3 bases are TGTGCCAGCAGTTACCCCCGGACGGACTACTATGGCTACACCTTC. As protein: CASSYPRTDYYGYTF. V is TRBV6-2 or TRBV6-3 and J is TRBJ1-2; D gene ambiguous. The CDR3 length is 15 residues. The V end was cut by 2 bases, the J end by 3 bases, with 13 bases between. The V gene's germline CDR1 is MNHEY and CDR2 SVGEGT.

The chain combines TRBV4-2 with TRBJ2-7; TRBD2 agrees at 15 bases. V trimming: 2 bases; J trimming: 1 base; junction bases outside the gene matches: 6. Germline V gene lookup returns CDR1 LGHNA and CDR2 YNFKEQ. CDR3 length: 18 residues. Written as DNA, the CDR3 is TGTGCCAGCAGCCAAAAACTTGGGACTAGCGGGGGGTCCTACGAGCAGTACTTC. Protein: CASSQKLGTSGGSYEQYF.